This entry describes one T cell receptor (beta chain). Antigen unknown. These data belong to a study of cytomegalovirus exposure and HLA in healthy donors. CDR3 length equals 12 residues. Trimming cost V 10 bases and J 5 bases, with 14 bases left between them. CDR1 is LNHDA, CDR2 SQIVND, per germline (reference sequence). The repertoire was sequenced with immunoSEQ multiplex PCR; TCRdb's copy has only in-frame clones and lacks some. This sample has roughly 300,000 clones, with roughly 90% found just once. Study outcomes and limitations: Rarity held for most TCR sequences, but there were some public TCRs that occurred in many donors.

The V call is TRBV19, the J call TRBJ1-1; unclear D gene. The sequencing sample was made of PBMCs. This receptor was obtained from a woman under 30 in good health and CMV-seronegative. The chain's CDR3 is CATSSAGTEAFF. The CDR3, as DNA: TGTGCCACTTCCTCGGCGGGGACTGAAGCTTTCTTT.